The TCR beta chain under discussion was sequenced for a study of T cells in Graves' hyperthyroidism and ophthalmopathy. There were TCR beta CDR3 regions amplified from RNA transcripts. A set of HTBI primers served as the primers for a first-round RT-PCR of the TCR CDR3. TCRdb recomputed calls from the multiplex PCR reads with MiXCR, one row per CDR3 protein. The sample holds around 300,000 distinct CDR3 sequences, about 20% seen once. The study, taken as a whole, reports: Model-based prediction identified ophthalmopathy a median about 6.8 months prior to its onset. From stable hyperthyroidism, ophthalmopathy was set apart by a 13 V-J model.

As concerns this clonotype: Its antigen is unidentified.

Per the germline V gene, CDR1 is LGHDT and CDR2 is YNNKEL (reference sequence). Deletions cut 3 bases from V and 8 bases from J, with 5 bases between. This CDR3 spans 11 amino acids. Disease lasting under 3 months, a NOSPECS grade of at least 4, and a Clinical Activity Score of at least 3 were features of the ophthalmopathy patients. Diagnostic decisions used clinical symptoms, serum thyroxine and TRAb, thyroid ultrasound and orbital computed tomography. The sequence was obtained from a man aged 25-45 years with Graves' ophthalmopathy. This chain links TRBV3-1 with TRBJ2-1; tentatively, D is TRBD2 (5 bases). The sample consisted of blood. The chain's CDR3 is CASSQGDEQFF. Written as DNA, the CDR3 is TGTGCCAGCAGCCAGGGAGATGAGCAGTTCTTC.